The 13 T cell receptor beta chains presented below share a single source sample, sequenced in a study of CD8 T cells in Susac syndrome. An amount of RNA that ranged from 0.5 to 1 ug was reverse transcribed with random hexamers. From the immunoSEQ multiplex PCR reads, TCRdb called clonotypes with MiXCR, one entry per CDR3 protein. The sample lists around 270,000 distinct CDR3 sequences; about 91% were seen once. The sequencing sample was made of CD8+ T cells from PBMCs. The source of these receptors is a human donor with multiple sclerosis.

This clonotype appeared a few times. The V call is TRBV5-1, the J call TRBJ2-1; TRBD2 matches at 9 bases. Germline V gives CDR1 SGHRS, CDR2 YFSETQ. CDR3 length equals 16 residues. The V gene end was trimmed by 0 bases and the J gene end by 7 bases; junction bases not matched to a gene: 8. The CDR3 DNA reads as TGCGCCAGCAGCTTGGCCTTAGCGGGAGTATTGAATGAGCAGTTCTTC. It specifies CASSLALAGVLNEQFF. The complete variable domain, with remaining parts taken from reference TRBV5-1 and TRBJ2-1, reads KAGVTQTPRYLIKTRGQQVTLSCSPISGHRSVSWYQQTPGQGLQFLFEYFSETQRNKGNFPGRFSGRQFSNSRSEMNVSTLELGDSALYLCASSLALAGVLNEQFFGPGTRLTVL.

The V call is TRBV28, the J call TRBJ2-7; D is uncertain. V dropped 6 bases and J dropped 2 bases, with 17 bases sitting between them. Germline V lookup: CDR1 MDHEN, CDR2 SYDVKM. This CDR3 region has 15 residues. CDR3 bases: TGTGCCAGCAGAGCCTCCCTCGCCTCAACCTACGAGCAGTACTTC. Translating it yields CASRASLASTYEQYF. Supplemented by reference TRBV28 and TRBJ2-7, the full variable domain reads DVKVTQSSRYLVKRTGEKVFLECVQDMDHENMFWYRQDPGLGLRLIYFSYDVKMKEKGDIPEGYSVSREKKERFSLILESASTNQTSMYLCASRASLASTYEQYFGPGTRLTVT.

The V call is TRBV4-1, the J call TRBJ2-1, with TRBD2 as a possible D gene (6 bases). Trimming took off 6 bases at V and 9 bases at J, with 21 bases between the two ends. The germline gives CDR1 MGHRA, CDR2 YSYEKL. The CDR3 covers 15 residues. CDR3 residues: CASSSGWGGFSEQFF. The DNA of the CDR3 is TGCGCCAGCAGTTCCGGATGGGGAGGTTTTAGTGAGCAGTTCTTC.

This chain links TRBV28 with TRBJ1-1, with 9 nucleotides matching TRBD1. The CDR3 has 14 residues. CDR1 MDHEN and CDR2 SYDVKM come from the germline V gene. V lost 5 bases to trimming and J lost 4 bases; unmatched junction nucleotides: 5. The CDR3 loop is CASSRGTGLTEAFF. For the CDR3, the DNA is TGTGCCAGCAGTCGAGGGACAGGGCTCACTGAAGCTTTCTTT.

The V and J genes are TRBV24-1 and TRBJ2-2; tentative D call: TRBD1 (6 bases). The ends were cut back, 3 bases at V and 6 bases at J, with 13 bases in the middle. The CDR3 contains 15 residues. Germline V gene data show CDR1 as KGHDR and CDR2 as SFDVKD. The DNA for the CDR3 is TGTGCCACCAGTGATAGAGGACAGCAAGCCGGGGAGCTGTTTTTT. It encodes CATSDRGQQAGELFF.

This clonotype is a singleton in its sample. This chain links TRBV27 with TRBJ2-1; 8 bases are shared with TRBD2. The germline V gene encodes CDR1 MNHEY and CDR2 SMNVEV (reference sequence). This CDR3 contains 14 residues. The ends lost 2 bases at V and 9 bases at J; junction bases unmatched: 6. The DNA of the CDR3 is TGTGCCAGCAGTTTAACGGGGGGGCTTGGTGAGCAGTTCTTC. Residues: CASSLTGGLGEQFF.

The chain joins TRBV7-3 to TRBJ2-5, with TRBD1 matching 7 bases. The CDR3 is 15 amino acids. Germline CDR1 SGHTA, CDR2 FQGTGA. J gave up 5 bases and V 6 bases, and 12 bases lay outside the gene matches. The DNA for the CDR3 is TGTGCCAGCAGGTTGACAGGGTGGTTTGGGGAGACCCAGTACTTC. It encodes CASRLTGWFGETQYF.

The V and J genes are TRBV7-9 and TRBJ2-2, with D tentatively TRBD2 (6 bases). The V gene's germline CDR1 is SEHNR and CDR2 FQNEAQ (reference sequence). V lost 0 bases and J 9 bases, leaving 14 bases between the germline ends. CDR3 length: 15 amino acids. The DNA for the CDR3 is TGTGCCAGCAGCTTAGCCCTTGGACTACGCCGGGAGCTGTTTTTT. It encodes CASSLALGLRRELFF.

The chain has TRBV7-6 and TRBJ1-4; 10 nucleotides agree with TRBD1. V shed 6 bases and J 8 bases; nucleotides not matched to a gene: 9. Germline V gives CDR1 SGHVS, CDR2 FNYEAQ. CDR3 length: 15 residues. The CDR3 bases are TGTGCCAGCAGTTCCCGGGACAGGGGAGGCGAAAAACTGTTTTTT. It yields the protein CASSSRDRGGEKLFF.

The chain carries TRBV6-4 and TRBJ1-2, with D maybe TRBD1 (5 bases). The CDR3 consists of 16 residues. Trimming stripped 10 bases from V and 6 bases from J, with 27 bases between. From germline, CDR1 is MRHNA and CDR2 SNTAGT. CDR3 amino acids: CAKTDSGPLRQHGYTF. CDR3 nucleotides: TGTGCCAAGACGGACTCCGGGCCCCTCCGACAGCATGGCTACACCTTC.

This clonotype came up once. This chain connects TRBV20-1 to TRBJ2-1; the D gene is possibly TRBD2 (5 bases). The CDR3 loop spans 16 amino acids. V lost 3 bases and J 0 bases, leaving 15 bases between the germline ends. Germline CDR1 reads DFQATT; CDR2 reads SNEGSKA (reference sequence). CDR3 coding DNA: TGCAGTGCTAGTCCCAAGGACTCCAGCTCCTACAATGAGCAGTTCTTC. Translated: CSASPKDSSSYNEQFF.

This clonotype was observed a handful of times. The chain couples TRBV9 to TRBJ2-5, with D possibly matching TRBD2 (6 bases). The germline gives CDR1 SGDLS, CDR2 YYNGEE. The V gene lost 7 bases and the J gene lost 2 bases, with 9 bases spanning the gap. The CDR3 contains 12 residues. CDR3 DNA sequence: TGTGCCAGCGGAGGGCATCAAGAGACCCAGTACTTC. Amino acids: CASGGHQETQYF.

This chain links TRBV10-3 with TRBJ2-7; D perhaps matches TRBD2 (7 bases). The CDR3 loop spans 15 amino acids. The germline CDR1 and CDR2 sequences are ENHRY and SYGVKD. The V gene lost 2 bases and the J gene lost 2 bases, with 13 bases spanning the gap. The CDR3 DNA sequence: TGTGCCATCAGTGAGGTACGGGGGGCTACCTACGAGCAGTACTTC. This translates into CAISEVRGATYEQYF.